The rows below give T cell receptor beta chains drawn from one sample of a study of T cell repertoires in cytomegalovirus infection. Each CDR3 protein is one row after TCRdb ran MiXCR on the reads. The sample records under 150,000 distinct CDR3 sequences, about 33% being singletons. Their target antigens are unknown. The source material was CD8+ T cells from cultured PBMCs, sampled from culture after CMV antigen stimulation. These receptors were taken from a human donor in good health (CMV status not recorded). Some clones in this sample may be carry-over from other donors' samples. Each CDR3 is given with its conserved first and last residue. D genes are given only for firm matches. Clone size appears in some rows only: once, few, many, or a class for an expanded clone.

j_call	d_call	clone_size	v_call	cdr3_nt	cdr3_aa
TRBJ2-3	TRBD1	-	TRBV12-3/TRBV12-4	TGTGCCAGCAGTCCGGTGGACAGGGGAACAGATACGCAGTATTTT	CASSPVDRGTDTQYF
TRBJ2-1	TRBD1	-	TRBV3-1	TGTGCCAGCAGCCAGGACAGGAGCCGCTCCTACAATGAGCAGTTCTTC	CASSQDRSRSYNEQFF
TRBJ1-4	TRBD1	-	TRBV6-4	TGTGCCAGTCGGGACAGGGAATTCGCAACTAATGAAAAACTGTTTTTT	CASRDREFATNEKLFF
TRBJ2-2	TRBD1	-	TRBV19	TGTGCCAGTAGTATTAGGCCAGGGGGATACACCGGGGAGCTGTTTTTT	CASSIRPGGYTGELFF
TRBJ2-7	-	few	TRBV7-8	TGTGCCAGCAGCTCCGCTTACGGGGGCGGGTACGAGCAGTACTTC	CASSSAYGGGYEQYF
TRBJ2-6	-	-	TRBV6-1	TGTGCCAGCAGTGAAGCGCAAGGTGGGGCCAACGTCCTGACTTTC	CASSEAQGGANVLTF
TRBJ1-1	-	-	TRBV9	TGTGCCAGCAGCGTAGCGGACAACACTGAAGCTTTCTTT	CASSVADNTEAFF
TRBJ1-1	TRBD1	-	TRBV6-1	TGTGCCAGCAGACACCATTACCTGACAGGGACCGATATGAACACTGAAGCTTTCTTT	CASRHHYLTGTDMNTEAFF
TRBJ2-7	-	-	TRBV27	TGTGCCAGCAGTTTATCGGTAGGGGGCTACGAGCAGTACTTC	CASSLSVGGYEQYF
TRBJ1-6	-	-	TRBV27	TGTGCCAGCAGTCCATGGACGGGGAATTCACCCCTCCACTTT	CASSPWTGNSPLHF
TRBJ1-1	-	-	TRBV7-2	TGTGCCAGCAGCTCCGTTGACAGGCGCACTGAAGCTTTCTTT	CASSSVDRRTEAFF
TRBJ1-4	TRBD1	-	TRBV23-1	TGCGCCAGCAGTCCGGGACAGGAGGCCCCTAATGAAAAACTGTTTTTT	CASSPGQEAPNEKLFF
TRBJ2-5	TRBD2	few	TRBV4-1	TGCGCCAGCAGCCCTCCCACCCACAGCGGGGCGCGCGAGACCCAGTACTTC	CASSPPTHSGARETQYF
TRBJ2-1	-	-	TRBV5-1	TGCGCCAGCAGCTTCGACAAAAAAGACCCAAAAACCTACAATGAGCAGTTCTTC	CASSFDKKDPKTYNEQFF
TRBJ1-1	-	-	TRBV19	TGTGCCAGTAGGGCATTGGGGAACACTGAAGCTTTCTTT	CASRALGNTEAFF
TRBJ2-7	-	-	TRBV7-4	TGTGCCAGCAGCTCCTTGGGCAGGGGGGCCTACGAGCAGTACTTC	CASSSLGRGAYEQYF
TRBJ2-2	-	-	TRBV28	TGTGCCAGCAGTTTTGCAGCGAACACCGGGGAGCTGTTTTTT	CASSFAANTGELFF
TRBJ2-2	TRBD2	-	TRBV28	TGTGCCAGCAGAAGGGAGCGGGGGAAACCCGGGGAGCTGTTTTTT	CASRRERGKPGELFF
TRBJ2-5	-	-	TRBV7-9	TGTGCCAGCAGCTTTAACGAAGAGACCCAGTACTTC	CASSFNEETQYF
TRBJ1-1	-	few	TRBV6-2/TRBV6-3	TGTGCCAGCAGTTCCACAGGGGAAGCTTTCTTT	CASSSTGEAFF
TRBJ2-6	-	-	TRBV7-2	TGTGCCAGCAGCTTAGGGAGCCTCGGTGGCCTCCGGGGGGCCGGGGCCAACGTCCTGACTTTC	CASSLGSLGGLRGAGANVLTF
TRBJ1-1	-	few	TRBV2	TGTGCCAGCAGTGGCCTCGGGTCGAAGCCGAACACTGAAGCTTTCTTT	CASSGLGSKPNTEAFF
TRBJ2-2	-	-	TRBV6-6	TGTGCCAGCAGTTACGACTTACGTGGGGAGCTGTTTTTT	CASSYDLRGELFF
TRBJ2-5	-	few	TRBV7-6	TGTGCCAGCAGCTCGAGGGGGACTCCCGGGACCCAGTACTTC	CASSSRGTPGTQYF
TRBJ2-3	TRBD1	many	TRBV24-1	TGTGCCACCAGTGATTTCCCGGGACAGGGTGAAGCCCCAGATACGCAGTATTTT	CATSDFPGQGEAPDTQYF
TRBJ2-3	TRBD2	-	TRBV7-2	TGTGCCAGTCAGACAGAGCGGGGGGGCACAGATACGCAGTATTTT	CASQTERGGTDTQYF
TRBJ2-7	-	-	TRBV11-2	TGTGCCAGCAGCCAACGGGCATGGGCCTACGAGCAGTACTTC	CASSQRAWAYEQYF
TRBJ1-1	-	few	TRBV12-3/TRBV12-4	TGTGCCAGCAGCCACGTTGGAGGGAACACTGAAGCTTTCTTT	CASSHVGGNTEAFF
TRBJ1-1	TRBD1	-	TRBV6-1	TGTGCCAGCGTTGACCCGGGACAGGGGAACACTGAAGCTTTCTTT	CASVDPGQGNTEAFF
TRBJ2-1	-	many	TRBV4-2	TGTGCCAGCAGCCAAGAAGACGGGGGAGCGAATGAGCAGTTCTTC	CASSQEDGGANEQFF
TRBJ1-5	-	few	TRBV19	TGTGCCAGCAAGGACAGAGATAATAGCAATCAGCCCCAGCATTTT	CASKDRDNSNQPQHF
TRBJ2-1	TRBD2	-	TRBV6-1	TGTGCCAGCAGGTCGGGACTAGCGGGGGGGCTCCATGAGCAGTTCTTC	CASRSGLAGGLHEQFF
TRBJ2-7	-	-	TRBV27	TGTGCCAGCAGTTTAGATGCCGGATTCGAGCAGTACTTC	CASSLDAGFEQYF
TRBJ2-1	-	-	TRBV7-2	TGTGCCAGCAGCCTAGGGGTTTATCCGGGGGGCGGAGATGAGCAGTTCTTC	CASSLGVYPGGGDEQFF
TRBJ1-2	-	-	TRBV7-4	TGTGCCAGCAGCTTAGGCGGTCCGATCTATGGCTACACCTTC	CASSLGGPIYGYTF
TRBJ2-2	TRBD2	-	TRBV12-3/TRBV12-4	TGTGCCAGCAGCCCGGCGGGAGCCACCGGGGAGCTGTTTTTT	CASSPAGATGELFF
TRBJ2-3	-	few	TRBV6-5	TGTGCCAGCAGTTACTCCCCAGGGACGTCGACAGATACGCAGTATTTT	CASSYSPGTSTDTQYF
TRBJ2-3	TRBD1	-	TRBV27	TGTGCCAGCAGTACCTACCTCAGGGGGCGGACAGATACGCAGTATTTT	CASSTYLRGRTDTQYF
TRBJ2-1	-	-	TRBV6-5	TGTGCCAGCAGTCCTTATTCGGGGGGCGGGGATGAGCAGTTCTTC	CASSPYSGGGDEQFF
TRBJ1-5	-	-	TRBV19	TGTGCCAGTAGTATCCTCCCGTATCAGCCCCAGCATTTT	CASSILPYQPQHF
TRBJ2-7	TRBD2	many	TRBV7-8	TGTGCCAGCAGCGGGACTAGCAGCGAGCAGTACTTC	CASSGTSSEQYF
TRBJ2-7	TRBD2	few	TRBV4-3	TGCGCCAGCAGCCAAGAACGGGCGGGGGTGGGTCTCGAGCAGTACTTC	CASSQERAGVGLEQYF
TRBJ2-7	-	many	TRBV19	TGTGCCAGTAGTATTGGAGGGGGCTACGAGCAGTACTTC	CASSIGGGYEQYF
TRBJ1-1	TRBD1	many	TRBV12-5	TGTGCTAGTGCCCCTACAGGGGAAAGGACTGAAGCTTTCTTT	CASAPTGERTEAFF
TRBJ2-1	-	-	TRBV5-6	TGTGCCAGCAGCTGGAGTTCAGTTCAGTATGAGCAGTTCTTC	CASSWSSVQYEQFF
TRBJ2-3	-	-	TRBV4-1	TGCGCCAGCAGCCAAGATTCGGGGGCAAGCACAGATACGCAGTATTTT	CASSQDSGASTDTQYF
TRBJ1-2	TRBD1	few	TRBV7-9	TGTGCCAGCAGGACCTCCGGGACAGCCTATGGCTACACCTTC	CASRTSGTAYGYTF
TRBJ1-2	TRBD1	-	TRBV10-2	TGCGCCAGCAGTGATCTCTACTTGACAGGGACTAACTATGGCTACACCTTC	CASSDLYLTGTNYGYTF